The 4 T cell receptor beta chains reported below all come from one sample, sequenced in a study of early stage breast cancer tumors. This table comes from immunoSEQ multiplex PCR, and its TCRdb copy is limited to in-frame clones, with some not included. The sample records over 45,000 clones, about 80% being singletons. Sequencing used blood. These receptors came from a person aged 45 to 59 with breast cancer.

In its sample, this clone was seen a few times. The J gene is TRBJ2-7, the V gene TRBV12-5; the D call may be TRBD1 or TRBD2 (5 bases each). V was clipped by 4 bases and J by 1 base, with 14 bases between them. Germline V gene lookup returns CDR1 LGHNT and CDR2 FRNRAP. The length of the CDR3 is 15 residues. This CDR3 reads CASGSGAGRSYEQYF. CDR3 nucleotides: TGTGCTAGTGGTTCCGGGGCGGGCAGATCCTACGAGCAGTACTTC.

The J gene is TRBJ2-7, the V gene TRBV7-6, with TRBD2 matching over 8 bases. Trimming took 4 bases from V and 1 from J; bases not matched to a gene: 3. The CDR3 extends over 14 amino acids. CDR1 SGHVS and CDR2 FNYEAQ come from the germline V gene. CDR3 region: CASSSERESYEQYF. The CDR3, as DNA: TGTGCCAGCAGCTCGGAGCGGGAGTCCTACGAGCAGTACTTC.

This clone turned up a few times. This chain uses TRBV7-2 with TRBJ2-7; 8 bases align to TRBD1. The CDR3 has 14 residues. CDR1 and CDR2 (germline): SGHTA, FQGNSA. With 5 bases clipped from V and 3 bases from J, the junction kept 6 bases outside the gene matches. The CDR3 here is CASSPATGGYEQYF. The CDR3, as DNA: TGTGCCAGCAGCCCTGCCACAGGGGGCTACGAGCAGTACTTC.

The rearrangement links TRBV9 to TRBJ2-1, with D tentatively TRBD2 (6 bases). The CDR3 is made up of 16 amino acids. V was pared by 3 bases and J by 0 bases, with 13 bases between. Per the germline V gene, CDR1 is SGDLS and CDR2 is YYNGEE. Written as DNA, the CDR3 is TGTGCCAGCAGCGCAAGCGGGTTGAGCTCCTACAATGAGCAGTTCTTC. Protein product: CASSASGLSSYNEQFF.